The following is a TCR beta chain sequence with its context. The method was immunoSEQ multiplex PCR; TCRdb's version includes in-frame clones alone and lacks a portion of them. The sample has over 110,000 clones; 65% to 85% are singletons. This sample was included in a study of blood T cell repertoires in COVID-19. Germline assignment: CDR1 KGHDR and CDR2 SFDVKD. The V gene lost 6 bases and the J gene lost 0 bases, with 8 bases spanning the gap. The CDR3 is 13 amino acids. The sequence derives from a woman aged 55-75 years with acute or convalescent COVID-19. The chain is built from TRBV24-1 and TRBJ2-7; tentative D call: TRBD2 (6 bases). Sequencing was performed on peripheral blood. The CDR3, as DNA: TGTGCCACCAGTCCGGGGGACTCCTACGAGCAGTACTTC. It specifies CATSPGDSYEQYF.